This TCR beta chain was identified during a study of blood T cells in healthy people across ages. This clonotype was observed a handful of times. The authors ran a second PCR of about 6 to 11 cycles using a sample-barcoded 5' primer and a J-beta primer mix. TCRdb reprocessed the 5' RACE reads via MiXCR and lists one record per CDR3 protein. The repertoire consists of more than 700,000 distinct CDR3 sequences, with 53% occurring once and the leading ten covering 40% to 50%. V was cut by 5 bases and J by 5 bases, with 18 bases left in between. The CDR3 has 15 residues. Germline V gene lookup returns CDR1 SGHTA and CDR2 FQGNSA.

This clonotype was sampled from an elderly man in good health. The source material was blood. The chain is built from TRBV7-2 and TRBJ1-2, with TRBD1 as a possible D gene (5 bases). CDR3 sequence: CASSAAGTLGYGYTF. The CDR3 DNA reads TGTGCCAGCAGCGCGGCCGGGACTCTTGGGTATGGCTACACCTTC.